These 31 T cell receptor beta chains originate from one sample sequenced in a study of T cells after yellow fever vaccination. Each CDR3 protein is one row after TCRdb ran MiXCR on the 5' RACE reads. The sample has 160,000 or so distinct CDR3 sequences, under 7.5% seen once; the top ten hold roughly 2.5%. Sequenced material: CD4+ T cells sorted from PBMCs, taken more than 4 days after the first yellow fever vaccination. Receptor source: a man between 18 and 35 years old who received the YFV17D yellow fever vaccine.

The chain joins TRBV25-1 to TRBJ2-7; D is unresolved. V lost 4 bases to trimming and J lost 0 bases, with 7 bases between them. Per the germline V gene, CDR1 is MGHDK and CDR2 is SYGVNS. CDR3 length equals 13 residues. This CDR3 is CASSGSSSYEQYF. In DNA form, the CDR3 reads TGTGCCAGCAGTGGCAGTAGCTCCTACGAGCAGTACTTC.

This clonotype was recorded at least ten times. CDR3 sequence: CSAVTGPSTDTQYF. The CDR3 DNA reads as TGCAGTGCTGTCACGGGACCCAGCACAGATACGCAGTATTTT. The V call is TRBV20-1, the J call TRBJ2-3; D could derive from TRBD1 or TRBD2 (5 bases each). The CDR3 contains 14 residues. Germline loops: CDR1 DFQATT, CDR2 SNEGSKA (reference sequence). Trimming left V 5 bases short and J 0 bases short, with 12 bases between.

The genes are TRBV2 and TRBJ1-6; D gene unclear. V lost 1 base and J lost 6, with 13 bases in between. The CDR3 has 16 residues. Germline V gene lookup returns CDR1 SNHLY and CDR2 FYNNEI. CDR3 sequence: CASSEGLAEFNSPLHF. CDR3 sequence (DNA): TGTGCCAGCAGTGAAGGTTTGGCGGAATTTAATTCACCCCTCCACTTT.

At least ten counts were recorded for this clonotype. In DNA form, the CDR3 reads TGTGCCAGCAGCCCCGACAGGGGAAGGGAAAAACTGTTTTTT. Protein: CASSPDRGREKLFF. The rearrangement uses TRBV13 and TRBJ1-4; 8 bases agree with TRBD1. The germline CDR1 and CDR2 sequences are PRHDT and FYEKMQ (reference sequence). Unmatched junction bases numbered 7, after V lost 5 bases and J lost 8 bases. The CDR3 has 14 amino acids. The full variable domain, completed using reference TRBV13 and TRBJ1-4, is AAGVIQSPRHLIKEKRETATLKCYPIPRHDTVYWYQQGPGQDPQFLISFYEKMQSDKGSIPDRFSAQQFSDYHSELNMSSLELGDSALYFCASSPDRGREKLFFGSGTQLSVL.

The table lists this clonotype with many counts. The V gene is TRBV3-1, the J gene TRBJ2-5; D unclear. The CDR3 is 15 residues long. Germline loops: CDR1 LGHDT, CDR2 YNNKEL (reference sequence). Trimming shortened V by 1 base and J by 5 bases, and 14 bases separated the two germline ends. CDR3 region: CASSQGEVAVETQYF. DNA of the CDR3: TGTGCCAGCAGCCAAGGAGAGGTAGCCGTCGAGACCCAGTACTTC.

This clonotype was counted at least ten times. V is TRBV5-1 and J is TRBJ2-3, with D perhaps matching TRBD1 or TRBD2 (6 bases each). The CDR3 is 15 residues long. Germline values: CDR1 SGHRS, CDR2 YFSETQ. Trimming stripped 4 bases from V and 0 bases from J, with 12 bases between. This CDR3 reads CASSPSGASTDTQYF. The CDR3 DNA is TGCGCCAGCAGCCCTTCGGGGGCGAGCACAGATACGCAGTATTTT. Looking up the rest from reference TRBV5-1 and TRBJ2-3 gives the full variable domain: KAGVTQTPRYLIKTRGQQVTLSCSPISGHRSVSWYQQTPGQGLQFLFEYFSETQRNKGNFPGRFSGRQFSNSRSEMNVSTLELGDSALYLCASSPSGASTDTQYFGPGTRLTVL.

The chain couples TRBV11-1 to TRBJ2-5; D unresolved. This CDR3 contains 15 residues. The germline gives CDR1 SGHAT, CDR2 FQDESV (reference sequence). Deletions cut 5 bases from V and 0 bases from J, with 13 bases between. CDR3: CASSPGGRDQETQYF. CDR3 DNA sequence: TGTGCCAGCAGCCCCGGTGGAAGGGACCAAGAGACCCAGTACTTC.

V usage is TRBV10-3 and J usage is TRBJ2-3; perhaps TRBD2 as D (6 bases). Per the germline V gene, CDR1 is ENHRY and CDR2 is SYGVKD. The CDR3 covers 14 residues. V gave up 7 bases and J gave up 6 bases, with 17 bases separating them. The CDR3 sequence is CAITVAEHMDTQYF. In DNA form, the CDR3 reads TGTGCCATCACAGTAGCGGAGCACATGGATACGCAGTATTTT.

In this sample, this clonotype turned up a few times. The rearrangement joins TRBV7-9 to TRBJ1-1; a possible D gene is TRBD1 (6 bases). Per the germline V gene, CDR1 is SEHNR and CDR2 is FQNEAQ (reference sequence). This CDR3 is built from 14 residues. Trimming took 1 base from V and 5 from J, leaving 11 bases between them. The CDR3 loop is CASSLVQGLTEAFF. Here the CDR3 DNA reads TGTGCCAGCAGCTTAGTTCAGGGGCTTACTGAAGCTTTCTTT. The full variable domain, rest sourced from reference TRBV7-9 and TRBJ1-1, is DTGVSQNPRHKITKRGQNVTFRCDPISEHNRLYWYRQTLGQGPEFLTYFQNEAQLEKSRLLSDRFSAERPKGSFSTLEIQRTEQGDSAMYLCASSLVQGLTEAFFGQGTRLTVV.

The chain uses TRBV12-3 or TRBV12-4 and TRBJ1-5; the D is unclear. Trimming cost V 2 bases and J 0 bases, with 11 bases left between them. This CDR3 has 16 amino acids. CDR3 region: CASSLWYRHSNQPQHF. DNA for the CDR3: TGTGCCAGCAGTTTATGGTACAGACATAGCAATCAGCCCCAGCATTTT.

This clonotype was seen at least ten times. The chain carries TRBV20-1 and TRBJ1-6; TRBD1 agrees at 9 bases. V lost 4 bases and J lost 9; bases outside the gene matches: 10. The CDR3 covers 15 residues. The V gene's germline CDR1 is DFQATT and CDR2 SNEGSKA (reference sequence). The CDR3 loop is CSAIPGQGNRSPLHF. The CDR3 DNA reads as TGCAGTGCTATTCCGGGACAGGGCAATCGTTCACCCCTCCACTTT.

This clonotype occurred many times. This chain uses TRBV20-1 with TRBJ1-6; 10 nucleotides align to TRBD1. Germline-derived CDR1 and CDR2 are DFQATT and SNEGSKA (reference sequence). The CDR3 contains 15 residues. V lost 3 bases to trimming and J lost 7 bases; unmatched junction nucleotides: 6. CDR3 nucleotide sequence: TGCAGTGCTAGGACAGGGGGCAGCGGGAATTCACCCCTCCACTTT. It is translated as CSARTGGSGNSPLHF.

This clonotype occurred many times. The chain uses TRBV4-3 and TRBJ2-1, with a weak D call TRBD1 (6 bases). Germline-derived CDR1 and CDR2 are LGHNA and YSLEER. This CDR3 is built from 14 residues. Between the trimmed V and J ends, which lost 3 bases and 8 bases, there was a span of 14 bases. CDR3 nucleotide sequence: TGCGCCAGCAGCCACCGCGACGAGGGGGATGAGCAGTTCTTC. As protein: CASSHRDEGDEQFF.

The chain combines TRBV29-1 with TRBJ2-2, with D possibly being TRBD1 (5 bases). The ends were cut back, 3 bases at V and 5 bases at J, with 13 bases in the middle. This CDR3 is built from 14 residues. Germline CDR1 is SQVTM and CDR2 is ANQGSEA. This CDR3 is CSVDDSGLTGELFF. CDR3 sequence (DNA): TGCAGCGTTGACGACAGTGGGCTAACCGGGGAGCTGTTTTTT.

Notes on this clonotype: At one end, the junction sequence differs from germline, possibly due to a read error. The chain has TRBV4-3 and TRBJ2-2; the D call may be TRBD1 or TRBD2 (5 bases each). Germline V gene data show CDR1 as LGHNA and CDR2 as YSLEER. This CDR3 has 18 residues. CDR3 nucleotide sequence: TGCGCCGGCAGCCAAGAAGGAATCGGGGCCACGAACACCGGGGAGCTGTTTTTT. Protein product: CAGSQEGIGATNTGELFF.

The chain has TRBV28 and TRBJ1-1, with a possible D match to TRBD1 (5 bases). Looked up from germline, CDR1 is MDHEN and CDR2 is SYDVKM. V was trimmed by 3 bases and J by 10 bases, leaving 18 bases between them. The CDR3 has 14 residues. For the CDR3, the DNA is TGTGCCAGCAGTTTCCGACAGAAAGTAGAACGAGCTTTCTTT. This translates into CASSFRQKVERAFF. The entire variable domain, with the rest obtained from reference TRBV28 and TRBJ1-1, is as follows: DVKVTQSSRYLVKRTGEKVFLECVQDMDHENMFWYRQDPGLGLRLIYFSYDVKMKEKGDIPEGYSVSREKKERFSLILESASTNQTSMYLCASSFRQKVERAFFGQGTRLTVV.

As DNA, the CDR3 is TGTGCCAGCGGATCGTACGAGCAGTACGTC. This codes for CASGSYEQYV. This chain joins TRBV3-1 and TRBJ2-7; D not certain. Germline CDR1 and CDR2: LGHDT and YNNKEL (reference sequence). The CDR3 has 10 amino acids. Trimming removed 8 bases from V and 4 bases from J, with 6 bases in between.

This clonotype was seen a few times. The V call is TRBV7-2, the J call TRBJ2-7; no firm D call. Per the germline V gene, CDR1 is SGHTA and CDR2 is FQGNSA. CDR3 length equals 14 residues. Trimming took off 3 bases at V and 0 bases at J, with 9 bases between the two ends. DNA for the CDR3: TGTGCCAGCAGCTTCCGTGTGAGCTCCTACGAGCAGTACTTC. It translates to CASSFRVSSYEQYF.

This clonotype was seen ten or more times. The V call is TRBV5-1, the J call TRBJ2-5; D remains unclear. Per germline, CDR1 SGHRS and CDR2 YFSETQ. The CDR3 is made up of 13 amino acids. V lost 2 bases, J lost 3 bases, and 8 bases lay in between. The CDR3 here is CASSFGVKETQYF. CDR3 bases: TGCGCCAGCAGCTTCGGAGTTAAAGAGACCCAGTACTTC.

The chain carries TRBV6-1 and TRBJ2-7; D could derive from TRBD1 or TRBD2 (5 bases each). This CDR3 is 15 amino acids long. Per the germline V gene, CDR1 is MNHNS and CDR2 is SASEGT. V gave up 5 bases and J gave up 6 bases, with 20 bases separating them. CDR3 bases: TGTGCCAGCAGTCCCTCCGGGACCCAAGAGGTCGAGCAGTACGTC. Its protein product is CASSPSGTQEVEQYV.

This clonotype was seen repeatedly, ten times or more. The chain carries TRBV18 and TRBJ1-4, with D unresolved. The CDR3 has 17 residues. The V end lost 0 bases, the J end lost 7 bases, and 18 bases lay between the germline ends. Germline-derived CDR1 and CDR2 are KGHSH and LQKENI. CDR3 sequence (DNA): TGTGCCAGCTCACCACCGGTTAGCAGTCTTCGTGGTGAAAAACTGTTTTTT. Protein product: CASSPPVSSLRGEKLFF.

This clonotype was recorded at least ten times. The chain links TRBV4-2 to TRBJ2-7; 7 bases align to TRBD1. The CDR3 has 15 residues. Trimming cost V 0 bases and J 0 bases; bases outside gene matches: 2. Germline assignment: CDR1 LGHNA and CDR2 YNFKEQ. The CDR3 sequence: CASSQEQGSSYEQYF. The DNA for the CDR3 is TGTGCCAGCAGCCAAGAACAGGGGAGCTCCTACGAGCAGTACTTC.

The sample holds many counts of this clonotype. The rearrangement links TRBV12-3 or TRBV12-4 to TRBJ2-5; D remains ambiguous. V was clipped by 6 bases and J by 5 bases, with 10 bases between them. The CDR3 runs to 12 residues. The CDR3 nucleotides read TGTGCCAGCAGCCTTAGCTGGGAGACCCAGTACTTC. This translates into CASSLSWETQYF.

This clonotype was counted many times. The CDR3 reads CSATSRGQETQYF. DNA of the CDR3: TGCAGTGCTACCTCCCGCGGCCAGGAGACCCAGTACTTC. The chain uses TRBV20-1 and TRBJ2-5; D gene uncertain. Trimming cost V 4 bases and J 5 bases, with 14 bases left between them. The CDR3 has 13 residues. Germline CDR1 is DFQATT and CDR2 is SNEGSKA (reference sequence).

This clonotype was counted ten times or more. V gene TRBV5-1 combines with J gene TRBJ2-7, with 9 bases aligning to TRBD1. The ends lost 2 bases at V and 7 bases at J; junction bases unmatched: 7. The CDR3 loop spans 14 amino acids. Germline CDR1 reads SGHRS; CDR2 reads YFSETQ. The chain's CDR3 is CASSFDRGKEEQYF. The CDR3 DNA sequence: TGCGCCAGCAGCTTCGACAGGGGGAAGGAAGAGCAGTACTTC. Based on the CDR3 plus reference TRBV5-1 and TRBJ2-7, the full variable domain is KAGVTQTPRYLIKTRGQQVTLSCSPISGHRSVSWYQQTPGQGLQFLFEYFSETQRNKGNFPGRFSGRQFSNSRSEMNVSTLELGDSALYLCASSFDRGKEEQYFGPGTRLTVT.

This clonotype has just a few counts. The V and J genes are TRBV5-1 and TRBJ1-1, with a weak D call TRBD1 (6 bases). Germline values: CDR1 SGHRS, CDR2 YFSETQ. The CDR3 has 16 amino acids. Trimming cost V 0 bases and J 4 bases, with 16 bases left between them. CDR3 residues: CASSLDGGVLVTEAFF. As DNA, the CDR3 is TGCGCCAGCAGCTTGGATGGGGGCGTTTTGGTCACTGAAGCTTTCTTT.

This clonotype occurred many times. The CDR3 sequence: CASSLDPSTEAFF. CDR3 DNA: TGTGCCAGCAGCTTGGACCCGTCCACTGAAGCTTTCTTT. The rearrangement links TRBV7-3 to TRBJ1-1, with no clear D. Germline V gene sequence: CDR1 SGHTA, CDR2 FQGTGA. The V and J ends lost 3 bases and 4 bases respectively, with 9 bases between them. The CDR3 is made up of 13 amino acids.

The V call is TRBV3-1, the J call TRBJ2-6; TRBD1 might be the D (6 bases). V lost 1 base to trimming and J lost 2 bases, with 15 bases between them. The CDR3 sequence is 18 residues long. Germline CDR1 reads LGHDT; CDR2 reads YNNKEL (reference sequence). The CDR3 loop reads CASSQAQGKRPGANVLTF. As DNA, the CDR3 is TGTGCCAGCAGCCAAGCACAGGGAAAGAGACCTGGGGCCAACGTCCTGACTTTC.

This clonotype was observed a few times. The chain has TRBV6-1 and TRBJ2-7, with 13 bases fitting TRBD2. The CDR3 runs to 16 residues. After removal of 3 bases from V and 7 bases from J, the junction contained 9 bases not matched to a gene. The germline CDR1 and CDR2 sequences are MNHNS and SASEGT. CDR3 bases: TGTGCCAGCAGTGAGTGGACTAGCGGGGGCCCTGGTGAGCAGTACGTC. Amino acid sequence: CASSEWTSGGPGEQYV.

This clonotype was seen a few times. The chain recombines TRBV7-9 with TRBJ1-4, with D uncertain. The length of the CDR3 is 14 residues. Trimming cost V 2 bases and J 8 bases, with 12 bases left between them. Germline CDR1 reads SEHNR; CDR2 reads FQNEAQ (reference sequence). CDR3 in amino acids: CASSLIPPAEKLFF. The CDR3 region has the DNA TGTGCCAGCAGCTTAATCCCTCCCGCCGAAAAACTGTTTTTT.

This clonotype was counted ten times or more. This chain connects TRBV7-9 to TRBJ2-5, with TRBD1 identical over 10 bases. The CDR3 is 14 amino acids. The germline CDR1 and CDR2 sequences are SEHNR and FQNEAQ (reference sequence). Trimming took 8 bases from V and 4 from J; bases not matched to a gene: 7. In DNA form, the CDR3 reads TGTGCCAGCTCCTGGACAGGGGGTCGAGAGACCCAGTACTTC. This translates into CASSWTGGRETQYF.